These T cell receptor beta chains were read from a single sample in a study of T cells after yellow fever vaccination. From the 5' RACE reads, TCRdb called clonotypes with MiXCR, one entry per CDR3 protein. Here the sample spans a few hundred thousand distinct CDR3 sequences, about a fifth being singletons. The starting material was PBMCs, obtained 15 days after the yellow fever booster vaccination. The origin of the receptors is a man younger than 45 who received the YFV17D yellow fever vaccine. The CDR3 runs from the conserved cysteine through the conserved F or W. The D gene is left open where the match is weak.

d_call: NA
j_call: TRBJ1-1
v_call: TRBV9
cdr3_aa: CASSVAVTNTEAFF

d_call: NA
j_call: TRBJ1-5
v_call: TRBV19
cdr3_aa: CASSRAGVSDQPQHF

d_call: NA
j_call: TRBJ2-3
v_call: TRBV15
cdr3_aa: CATSSGGPDTQYF

d_call: TRBD2
j_call: TRBJ2-7
v_call: TRBV6-5
cdr3_aa: CASSYRERGPYEQYF

d_call: NA
j_call: TRBJ2-1
v_call: TRBV12-3/TRBV12-4
cdr3_aa: CASTKETDQFF

d_call: NA
j_call: TRBJ1-1
v_call: TRBV15
cdr3_aa: CATSRPAGGTEAFF

d_call: NA
j_call: TRBJ2-7
v_call: TRBV5-1
cdr3_aa: CASSLEGRTPTYEQYF

d_call: TRBD1
j_call: TRBJ2-3
v_call: TRBV15
cdr3_aa: CATGRDRGTDTQYF

d_call: TRBD1
j_call: TRBJ1-6
v_call: TRBV6-2/TRBV6-3
cdr3_aa: CASSTTGQINSPLHF

d_call: NA
j_call: TRBJ2-3
v_call: TRBV18
cdr3_aa: CASSPRQSTDTQYF

d_call: NA
j_call: TRBJ2-3
v_call: TRBV7-8
cdr3_aa: CASSLARQQDTQYF

d_call: NA
j_call: TRBJ2-7
v_call: TRBV5-1
cdr3_aa: CASSFGTFYEQYF

d_call: NA
j_call: TRBJ2-2
v_call: TRBV7-9
cdr3_aa: CASNIKSPGNTGELFF

d_call: TRBD1
j_call: TRBJ2-7
v_call: TRBV23-1
cdr3_aa: CASSQSWDRGTYEQYF

d_call: TRBD1
j_call: TRBJ1-2
v_call: TRBV29-1
cdr3_aa: CSVDGTGLGAGYTF

d_call: NA
j_call: TRBJ1-2
v_call: TRBV7-2
cdr3_aa: CASSPFWGGSGGYTF

d_call: NA
j_call: TRBJ2-7
v_call: TRBV28
cdr3_aa: CASCVLGSYEQYF

d_call: NA
j_call: TRBJ2-1
v_call: TRBV7-3
cdr3_aa: CASSRTSPDEQFF

d_call: NA
j_call: TRBJ1-6
v_call: TRBV30
cdr3_aa: CAWSDSSPPLHF

d_call: TRBD2
j_call: TRBJ2-1
v_call: TRBV7-8
cdr3_aa: CASSSGTSDYNEQFF

d_call: TRBD2
j_call: TRBJ2-1
v_call: TRBV10-2
cdr3_aa: CASSLAGGVNEQLF

d_call: TRBD2
j_call: TRBJ2-7
v_call: TRBV7-9
cdr3_aa: CASSLLAGGGSSYEQYF

d_call: NA
j_call: TRBJ2-1
v_call: TRBV12-3/TRBV12-4
cdr3_aa: CASTLGGRPKGNNEQFF

d_call: NA
j_call: TRBJ2-5
v_call: TRBV7-7
cdr3_aa: CASSLEAGAQETQYF

d_call: TRBD1
j_call: TRBJ1-4
v_call: TRBV5-5
cdr3_aa: CASSLDLPQGEKLFF

d_call: NA
j_call: TRBJ2-3
v_call: TRBV9
cdr3_aa: CASSASGFYTDTQYF

d_call: TRBD2
j_call: TRBJ2-1
v_call: TRBV9
cdr3_aa: CASSDLWGGGWGEQFF

d_call: TRBD1
j_call: TRBJ2-2
v_call: TRBV10-3
cdr3_aa: CATRGDRGWTGELFF

d_call: TRBD2
j_call: TRBJ2-1
v_call: TRBV4-3
cdr3_aa: CASSQDRGSGGIDEQFF

d_call: NA
j_call: TRBJ1-2
v_call: TRBV6-5
cdr3_aa: CASTAGSYGYTF

d_call: NA
j_call: TRBJ2-3
v_call: TRBV15
cdr3_aa: CATSSGTPRADTQYF

d_call: TRBD2
j_call: TRBJ2-3
v_call: TRBV7-8
cdr3_aa: CASSQRRGGLTDTQYF

d_call: NA
j_call: TRBJ2-2
v_call: TRBV2
cdr3_aa: CASSGDKANTGELFF

d_call: TRBD2
j_call: TRBJ2-3
v_call: TRBV29-1
cdr3_aa: CSTISGRAQDTQYF

d_call: NA
j_call: TRBJ2-7
v_call: TRBV7-9
cdr3_aa: CASSLEQGSYEQYF

d_call: NA
j_call: TRBJ1-2
v_call: TRBV20-1
cdr3_aa: CSAPGGGLDTF

d_call: NA
j_call: TRBJ2-1
v_call: TRBV30
cdr3_aa: CAWSVSGVSYNEQFF

d_call: NA
j_call: TRBJ2-1
v_call: TRBV7-2
cdr3_aa: CASSLASELYNEQFF

d_call: NA
j_call: TRBJ2-1
v_call: TRBV6-5
cdr3_aa: CASSYSGARTNEQFF

d_call: TRBD2
j_call: TRBJ2-5
v_call: TRBV20-1
cdr3_aa: CSARARTSGMSQETQYF

d_call: TRBD2
j_call: TRBJ2-1
v_call: TRBV5-1
cdr3_aa: CASSLERGAYNEQFF